This TCR beta chain emerged from a study of blood T cell repertoires in COVID-19. At the level of the study: Researchers got acute and convalescent COVID-19 samples from the United States, Italy and Spain. Sources were T cells, B-cell-depleted T cells, or PBMCs; the material itself was cDNA or gDNA.

In the original workflow: Amplification of reference gene primers was used by the study to estimate nucleated cell counts. Method: immunoSEQ multiplex PCR; TCRdb's copy keeps in-frame clones and lacks some. V and J calls and clone size are as listed in that table; D and trimming were resolved from the DNA. Of some 400,000 clones in the sample, around 90% were seen once. The CDR3 totals 14 residues. V was clipped by 0 bases and J by 3 bases, with 6 bases between them. From germline, CDR1 is SGHVS and CDR2 FQNEAQ. The sequenced sample was peripheral blood. This receptor was taken from a human donor in a cohort sampled during active COVID-19. This rearrangement joins TRBV7-8 to TRBJ1-5, with D unclear. CDR3 DNA: TGTGCCAGCAGCTTAGCGCGGGCCAATCAGCCCCAGCATTTT. This codes for CASSLARANQPQHF. The full variable domain, rest sourced from reference TRBV7-8 and TRBJ1-5, is GAGVSQSPRYKVAKRGQDVALRCDPISGHVSLFWYQQALGQGPEFLTYFQNEAQLDKSGLPSDRFFAERPEGSVSTLKIQRTQQEDSAVYLCASSLARANQPQHFGDGTRLSIL.